The T cell receptor beta chain described here comes from a study of siplizumab effects on memory and regulatory T cells. This clone turned up a few times. Only in-frame clones appear in the TCRdb table, and some are missing; sequencing was by immunoSEQ multiplex PCR. Of about 100,000 clones in the sample, approximately 90% are singletons; the top ten hold 0.85% to 1.3%. CDR3 length: 14 amino acids. The germline gives CDR1 SGHVS, CDR2 FQNEAQ. Trimming removed 5 bases at V and 3 bases at J, with 12 bases between. The sample comprised CD4+ T cells sorted from blood. The source of this sequence is a human donor in good health. This sequence joins TRBV7-8 and TRBJ2-3, with unresolved D. The CDR3, as DNA: TGTGCCAGCAGCCCCCTTTTCTCGACAGATACGCAGTATTTT. This gives the protein CASSPLFSTDTQYF.